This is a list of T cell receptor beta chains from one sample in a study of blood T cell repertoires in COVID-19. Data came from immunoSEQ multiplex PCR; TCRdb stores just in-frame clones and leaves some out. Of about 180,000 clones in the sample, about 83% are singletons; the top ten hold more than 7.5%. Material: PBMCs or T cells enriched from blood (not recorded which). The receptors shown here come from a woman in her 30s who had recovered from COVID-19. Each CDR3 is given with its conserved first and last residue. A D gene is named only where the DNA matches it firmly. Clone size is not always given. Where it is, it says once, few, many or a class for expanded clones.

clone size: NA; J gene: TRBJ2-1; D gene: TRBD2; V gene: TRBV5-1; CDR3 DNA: TGCGCCAGCAGCTCCGGACTAGCGGGAGTTGATGAGCAGTTCTTC; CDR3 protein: CASSSGLAGVDEQFF
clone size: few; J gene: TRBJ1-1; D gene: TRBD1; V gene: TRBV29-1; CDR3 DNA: TGCAGCGTTGAAAGGACAGGGGGCTTGACTGAAGCTTTCTTT; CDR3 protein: CSVERTGGLTEAFF
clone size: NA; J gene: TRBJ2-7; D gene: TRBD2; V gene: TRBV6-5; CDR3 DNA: TGTGCCAGCAACGGACTAGCGGGAGGTTCAAACGAGCAGTACTTC; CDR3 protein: CASNGLAGGSNEQYF
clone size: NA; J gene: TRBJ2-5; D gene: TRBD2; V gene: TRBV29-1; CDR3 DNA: TGCAGCGTTGTTTTAGGTCTAGCGGGAGGGACCTCCGGGACCCAGTACTTC; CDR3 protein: CSVVLGLAGGTSGTQYF
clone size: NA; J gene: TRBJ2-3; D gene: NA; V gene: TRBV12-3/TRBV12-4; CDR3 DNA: TGTGCCAGCAGCCGAAACAGGTGGGATACGCAGTATTTT; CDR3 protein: CASSRNRWDTQYF
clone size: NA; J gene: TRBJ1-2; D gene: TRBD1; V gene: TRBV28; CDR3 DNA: TGTGCCAGCAGTTTATCCCTCCGACAGGGAGACCAGGGCTACACCTTC; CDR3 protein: CASSLSLRQGDQGYTF
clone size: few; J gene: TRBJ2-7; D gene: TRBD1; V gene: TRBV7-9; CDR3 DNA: TGTGCCAGCAGCTTCACAGGGGGCGCGACCGAGCAGTACTTC; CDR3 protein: CASSFTGGATEQYF
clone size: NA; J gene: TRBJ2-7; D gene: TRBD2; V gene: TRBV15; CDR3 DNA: TGTGCCACCAGCAGCCCGACTAGCGGGAGTATAATCCACGAGCAGTACTTC; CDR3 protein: CATSSPTSGSIIHEQYF
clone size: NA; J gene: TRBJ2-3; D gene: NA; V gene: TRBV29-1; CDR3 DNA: TGCAGCGTTATTTCAGGGCCCTCGAACACAGATACGCAGTATTTT; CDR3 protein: CSVISGPSNTDTQYF
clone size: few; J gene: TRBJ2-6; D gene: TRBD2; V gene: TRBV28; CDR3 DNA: TGTGCCAGCAGAAGACGGACTAGCGGGCGAGGCTCTGGGGCCAACGTCCTGACTTTC; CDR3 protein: CASRRRTSGRGSGANVLTF
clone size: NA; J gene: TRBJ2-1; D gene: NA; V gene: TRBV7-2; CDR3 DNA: TGTGCCAGCAGCCCTGACACGGATTTTGAGCAGTTCTTC; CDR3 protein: CASSPDTDFEQFF